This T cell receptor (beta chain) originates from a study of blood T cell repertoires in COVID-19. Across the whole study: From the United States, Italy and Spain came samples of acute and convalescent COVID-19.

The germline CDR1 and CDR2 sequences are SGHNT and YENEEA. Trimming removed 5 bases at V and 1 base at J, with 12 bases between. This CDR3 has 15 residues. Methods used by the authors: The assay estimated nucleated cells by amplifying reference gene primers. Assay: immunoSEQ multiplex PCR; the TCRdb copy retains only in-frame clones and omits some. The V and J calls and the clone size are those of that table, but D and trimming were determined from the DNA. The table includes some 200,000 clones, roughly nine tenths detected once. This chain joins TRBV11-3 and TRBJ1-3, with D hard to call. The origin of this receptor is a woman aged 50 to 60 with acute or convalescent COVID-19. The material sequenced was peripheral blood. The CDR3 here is CASSPRSGSGNTIYF. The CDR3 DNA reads TGTGCCAGCAGCCCCCGGTCTGGTTCTGGAAACACCATATATTTT.